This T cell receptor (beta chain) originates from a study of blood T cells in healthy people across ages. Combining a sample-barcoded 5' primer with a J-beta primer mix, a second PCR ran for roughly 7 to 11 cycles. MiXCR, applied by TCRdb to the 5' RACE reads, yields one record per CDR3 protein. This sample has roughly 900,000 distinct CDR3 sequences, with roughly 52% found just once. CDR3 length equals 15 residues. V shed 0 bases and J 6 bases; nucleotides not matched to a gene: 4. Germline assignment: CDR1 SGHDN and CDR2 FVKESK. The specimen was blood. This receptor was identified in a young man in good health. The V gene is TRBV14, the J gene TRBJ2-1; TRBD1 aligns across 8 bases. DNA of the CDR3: TGTGCCAGCAGCCAAGAGGTCAGGGGGCTCAATGAGCAGTTCTTC. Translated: CASSQEVRGLNEQFF.